Listed below are T cell receptor beta chains from one sample, sequenced in a study of blood T cell repertoires in COVID-19. Sequenced by immunoSEQ multiplex PCR; TCRdb stores in-frame clones only, minus some. The data show approximately 83,000 clones, about 75% seen once. The sample taken for sequencing was peripheral blood. These receptors came from a woman of 80 years or more with acute or convalescent COVID-19. CDR3s include the opening cysteine and the closing phenylalanine or tryptophan.

V gene: TRBV6-1; J gene: TRBJ1-1; CDR3 length: 13; CDR3 protein: CASSEAWTGEAFF
V gene: TRBV30; J gene: TRBJ1-3; CDR3 length: 15; CDR3 protein: CAWSRRSLVGNTIYF
V gene: TRBV10-3; J gene: TRBJ2-2; CDR3 length: 13; CDR3 protein: CATGDSATGELFF
V gene: TRBV6-5; J gene: TRBJ1-2; CDR3 length: 13; CDR3 protein: CASSTTGYNGYTF
V gene: TRBV15; J gene: TRBJ2-2; CDR3 length: 16; CDR3 protein: CATSRAGLGNTGELFF
V gene: TRBV7-2; J gene: TRBJ1-4; CDR3 length: 16; CDR3 protein: CASSFTGSATNEKLFF
V gene: TRBV21-1; J gene: TRBJ1-2; CDR3 length: 15; CDR3 protein: CASSKTGGAVYGYTF
V gene: TRBV7-2; J gene: TRBJ1-5; CDR3 length: 14; CDR3 protein: CASTRRLGDQPQHF
V gene: TRBV11-2; J gene: TRBJ2-5; CDR3 length: 13; CDR3 protein: CASSLDRSETQYF
V gene: TRBV3-1/TRBV3-2; J gene: TRBJ1-3; CDR3 length: 14; CDR3 protein: CASSQTGGRNTIYF
V gene: TRBV6-5; J gene: TRBJ1-2; CDR3 length: 14; CDR3 protein: CATYHRTANYGYTF
V gene: TRBV29-1; J gene: TRBJ2-7; CDR3 length: 13; CDR3 protein: CSARTGLSYEQYF
V gene: TRBV5-6; J gene: TRBJ2-7; CDR3 length: 15; CDR3 protein: CASSSTSGGTYEQYF
V gene: TRBV9; J gene: TRBJ2-4; CDR3 length: 19; CDR3 protein: CASSAGLAGAADGKNIQYF
V gene: TRBV5-1; J gene: TRBJ2-1; CDR3 length: 16; CDR3 protein: CASSPPGSFGYNEQFF
V gene: TRBV5-4; J gene: TRBJ1-2; CDR3 length: 13; CDR3 protein: CASSLDWQDGYTF
V gene: TRBV7-2; J gene: TRBJ2-7; CDR3 length: 14; CDR3 protein: CASGLSGYSYEQYF
V gene: TRBV3-1/TRBV3-2; J gene: TRBJ1-1; CDR3 length: 15; CDR3 protein: CASSYLGQTNTEAFF
V gene: TRBV7-2; J gene: TRBJ1-1; CDR3 length: 14; CDR3 protein: CASSLGYENTEAFF
V gene: TRBV7-7; J gene: TRBJ2-1; CDR3 length: 13; CDR3 protein: CASSLATGYPQFF
V gene: TRBV6-4; J gene: TRBJ1-2; CDR3 length: 14; CDR3 protein: CASSDSPKNYGYTF
V gene: TRBV5-4; J gene: TRBJ2-3; CDR3 length: 15; CDR3 protein: CASSLRAGVGDTQYF
V gene: TRBV2; J gene: TRBJ1-6; CDR3 length: 15; CDR3 protein: CASSRQGASDSPLHF
V gene: TRBV7-9; J gene: TRBJ2-1; CDR3 length: 16; CDR3 protein: CASSRVQGLGYNEQFF
V gene: TRBV27; J gene: TRBJ1-2; CDR3 length: 12; CDR3 protein: CASSSTGRMETF
V gene: TRBV7-2; J gene: TRBJ1-1; CDR3 length: 14; CDR3 protein: CASSPGGLGTEAFF
V gene: TRBV12-3/TRBV12-4; J gene: TRBJ1-2; CDR3 length: 13; CDR3 protein: CASRGAVTYGYTF
V gene: TRBV7-2; J gene: TRBJ1-5; CDR3 length: 16; CDR3 protein: CASSLEAGGLGRPQHF
V gene: TRBV2; J gene: TRBJ1-2; CDR3 length: 14; CDR3 protein: CASRGTGANYGYTF
V gene: TRBV18; J gene: TRBJ2-7; CDR3 length: 14; CDR3 protein: CASSPPAGRREQYF
V gene: TRBV4-2; J gene: TRBJ1-2; CDR3 length: 14; CDR3 protein: CASSQAWDNGGYTF
V gene: TRBV5-5; J gene: TRBJ1-1; CDR3 length: 13; CDR3 protein: CASSLEPNTEAFF
V gene: TRBV7-2; J gene: TRBJ2-3; CDR3 length: 14; CDR3 protein: CASSLTSGVYTQYF
V gene: TRBV18; J gene: TRBJ1-4; CDR3 length: 11; CDR3 protein: CASSPYEKLFF
V gene: TRBV7-6; J gene: TRBJ2-2; CDR3 length: 12; CDR3 protein: CASSLGHGELFF
V gene: TRBV7-3; J gene: TRBJ1-3; CDR3 length: 16; CDR3 protein: CASSPRGLGSGNTIYF
V gene: TRBV6-5; J gene: TRBJ2-5; CDR3 length: 14; CDR3 protein: CASRGQGGRETQYF
V gene: TRBV10-3; J gene: TRBJ1-1; CDR3 length: 19; CDR3 protein: CAISESPGQGAGMNTEAFF
V gene: TRBV9; J gene: TRBJ2-3; CDR3 length: 16; CDR3 protein: CASSGSGQVSTDTQYF
V gene: TRBV20-1; J gene: TRBJ1-2; CDR3 length: 15; CDR3 protein: CSASRGDRGVRGYTF
V gene: TRBV6-2/TRBV6-3; J gene: TRBJ2-3; CDR3 length: 15; CDR3 protein: CASSYLGGTGDTQYF
V gene: TRBV7-9; J gene: TRBJ2-6; CDR3 length: 17; CDR3 protein: CASSLQLLGGGANVLTF
V gene: TRBV5-1; J gene: TRBJ2-2; CDR3 length: 13; CDR3 protein: CASQGVYTGELFF
V gene: TRBV7-9; J gene: TRBJ2-7; CDR3 length: 12; CDR3 protein: CASRQTGWEQYF
V gene: TRBV5-4; J gene: TRBJ1-1; CDR3 length: 17; CDR3 protein: CASSLGGQRALNTEAFF